This TCR beta chain was sequenced during a study of blood T cell repertoires in COVID-19. As for the study in general: T cells, B-cell-depleted T cells, or PBMCs provided the cDNA or gDNA that served as material.

In the original analysis: Amplifying reference gene primers gave estimates of nucleated cell counts. Only in-frame clones appear in the TCRdb table, and some are missing; sequencing was by immunoSEQ multiplex PCR. Clonal size and the V and J genes are those of that table, whereas D and trimming came from the DNA. The profile covers approximately 160,000 clones, with 84% appearing a single time and about 8% taken by the ten largest. Per the germline V gene, CDR1 is LGHDT and CDR2 is YNNKEL (reference sequence). V lost 4 bases, J lost 0 bases, and 13 bases stayed unmatched. The CDR3 contains 20 residues.

The chain employs TRBV3-1 (or the pseudogene TRBV3-2) and TRBJ2-1; 12 nucleotides align to TRBD2. Sequencing was performed on peripheral blood. The origin of this receptor is a man in his forties or fifties who had recovered from COVID-19. The CDR3 bases are TGTGCCAGCAGCCTCACAACGGGACTAGCGGGCCCTAGCTCCTACAATGAGCAGTTCTTC. As protein: CASSLTTGLAGPSSYNEQFF.